The text below deals with one T cell receptor beta chain. Data came from immunoSEQ multiplex PCR; TCRdb stores just in-frame clones and leaves some out. The data contain over 100,000 clones, over 85% of them singletons. This sample stems from a study of control samples from healthy donors and cancer patients. This CDR3 contains 15 residues. From germline, CDR1 is MNHEY and CDR2 SMNVEV (reference sequence). V lost 7 bases, J lost 0 bases, and 6 bases stayed unmatched. This receptor was identified in a man between 18 and 35 years old in good health. The chain carries TRBV27 and TRBJ1-2; 9 bases map to TRBD1. Material for sequencing was blood. The CDR3 spells CASTGQGPTNYGYTF. CDR3 nucleotides: TGTGCCAGCACCGGACAGGGGCCTACTAACTATGGCTACACCTTC.